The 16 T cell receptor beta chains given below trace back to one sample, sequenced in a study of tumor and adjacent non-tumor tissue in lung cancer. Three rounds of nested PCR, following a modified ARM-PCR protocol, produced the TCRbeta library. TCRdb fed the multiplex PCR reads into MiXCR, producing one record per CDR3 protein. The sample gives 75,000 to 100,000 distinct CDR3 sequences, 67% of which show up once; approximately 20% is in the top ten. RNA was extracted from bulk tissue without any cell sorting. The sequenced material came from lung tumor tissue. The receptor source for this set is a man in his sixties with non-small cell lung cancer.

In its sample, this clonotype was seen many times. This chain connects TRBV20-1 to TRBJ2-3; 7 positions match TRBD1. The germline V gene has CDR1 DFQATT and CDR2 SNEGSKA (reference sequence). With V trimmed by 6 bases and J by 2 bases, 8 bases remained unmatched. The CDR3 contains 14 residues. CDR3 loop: CSAPTGPITDTQYF. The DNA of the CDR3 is TGCAGTGCGCCGACAGGGCCCATCACAGATACGCAGTATTTT.

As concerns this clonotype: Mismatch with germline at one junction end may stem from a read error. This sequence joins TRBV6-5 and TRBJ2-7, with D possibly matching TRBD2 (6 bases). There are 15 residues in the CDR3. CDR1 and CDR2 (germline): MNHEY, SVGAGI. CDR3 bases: TGTGCCTGCAGTTACACTAGCCGAGTCGGGGGCGAGCAGTACTTC. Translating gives CACSYTSRVGGEQYF.

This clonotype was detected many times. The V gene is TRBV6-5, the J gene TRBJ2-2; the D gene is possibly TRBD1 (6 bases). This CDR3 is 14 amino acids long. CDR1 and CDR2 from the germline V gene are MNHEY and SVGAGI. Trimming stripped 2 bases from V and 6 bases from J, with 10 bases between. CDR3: CASSYGTSSGELFF. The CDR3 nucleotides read TGTGCCAGCAGTTACGGGACATCCTCCGGGGAGCTGTTTTTT.

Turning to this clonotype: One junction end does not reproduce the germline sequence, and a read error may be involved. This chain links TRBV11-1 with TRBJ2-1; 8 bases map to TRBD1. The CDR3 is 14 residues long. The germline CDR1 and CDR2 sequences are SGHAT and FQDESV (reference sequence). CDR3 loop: CTSGPGGSWDKKFF. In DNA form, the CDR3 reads TGTACCAGCGGACCAGGGGGCTCTTGGGATAAGAAGTTCTTC.

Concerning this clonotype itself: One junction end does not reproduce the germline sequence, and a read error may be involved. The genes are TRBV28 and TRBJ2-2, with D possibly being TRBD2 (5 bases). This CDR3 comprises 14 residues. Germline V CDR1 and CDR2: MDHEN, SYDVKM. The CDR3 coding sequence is TGTGCCAGCAGTTTTAGAGGAGAACACCGGGGAGCTGTTTTT. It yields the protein CASSFRGEHRGAVF.

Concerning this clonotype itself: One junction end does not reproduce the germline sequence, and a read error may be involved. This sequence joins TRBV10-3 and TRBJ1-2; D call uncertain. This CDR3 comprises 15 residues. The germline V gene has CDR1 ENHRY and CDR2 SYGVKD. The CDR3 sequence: CAISGKGKPNYGYTF. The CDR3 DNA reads TGTGCCATCAGTGGGAAGGGAAAGCCAAACTACGGCTACACCTTC.

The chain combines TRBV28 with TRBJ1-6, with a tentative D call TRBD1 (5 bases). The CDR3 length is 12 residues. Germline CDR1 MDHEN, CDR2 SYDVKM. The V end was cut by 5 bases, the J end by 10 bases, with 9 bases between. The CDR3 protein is CASSARDSPLHF. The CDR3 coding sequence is TGTGCCAGCAGTGCCAGGGACTCACCCCTCCACTTT.

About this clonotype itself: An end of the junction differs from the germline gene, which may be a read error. CDR3 amino acids: CASSQDGGLDEHFF. Written as DNA, the CDR3 is TGCGCCAGCAGCCAAGATGGGGGCCTCGATGAGCACTTCTTC. V is TRBV4-1 and J is TRBJ2-1; TRBD1 might be the D (6 bases). The CDR3 covers 14 residues. CDR1 and CDR2 from the germline V gene are MGHRA and YSYEKL.

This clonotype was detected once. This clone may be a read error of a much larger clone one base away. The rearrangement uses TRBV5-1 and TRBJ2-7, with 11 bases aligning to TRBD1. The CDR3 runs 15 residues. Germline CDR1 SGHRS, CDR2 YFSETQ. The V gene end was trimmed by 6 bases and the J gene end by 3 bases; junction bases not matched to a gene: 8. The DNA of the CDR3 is TGCGCCAGCAACCCTAGGACAGGGGGCCTCTACGAGCAGTACTTC. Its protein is CASNPRTGGLYEQYF.

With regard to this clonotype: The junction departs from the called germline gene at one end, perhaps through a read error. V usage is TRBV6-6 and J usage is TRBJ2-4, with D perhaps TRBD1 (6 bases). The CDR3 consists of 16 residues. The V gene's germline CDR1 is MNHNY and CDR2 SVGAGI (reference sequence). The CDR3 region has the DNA TGTGCCAGCAGTAACTCGCCCGGGACAAGGAGCGGCATTCAGTACTTC. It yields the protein CASSNSPGTRSGIQYF.

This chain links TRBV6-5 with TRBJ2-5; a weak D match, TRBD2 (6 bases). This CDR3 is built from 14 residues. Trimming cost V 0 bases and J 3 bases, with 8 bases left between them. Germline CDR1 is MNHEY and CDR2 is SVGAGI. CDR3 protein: CASSYSTGEETQYF. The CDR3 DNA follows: TGTGCCAGCAGTTACTCGACGGGGGAAGAGACCCAGTACTTC.

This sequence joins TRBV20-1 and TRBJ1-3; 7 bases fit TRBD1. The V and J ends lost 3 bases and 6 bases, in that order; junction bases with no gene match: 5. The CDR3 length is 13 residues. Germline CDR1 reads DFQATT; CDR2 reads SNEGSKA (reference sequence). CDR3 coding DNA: TGCAGTGCTAGGGGACAGTTGGTAAACACCATATATTTT. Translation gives CSARGQLVNTIYF.

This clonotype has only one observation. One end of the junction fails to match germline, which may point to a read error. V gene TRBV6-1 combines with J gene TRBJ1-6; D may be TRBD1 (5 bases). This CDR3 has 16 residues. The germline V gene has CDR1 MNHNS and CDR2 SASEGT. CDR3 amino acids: CASGEVWRGANSPLHF. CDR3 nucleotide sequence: TGTGCCAGCGGTGAAGTGTGGAGAGGGGCTAATTCACCCCTCCACTTT.

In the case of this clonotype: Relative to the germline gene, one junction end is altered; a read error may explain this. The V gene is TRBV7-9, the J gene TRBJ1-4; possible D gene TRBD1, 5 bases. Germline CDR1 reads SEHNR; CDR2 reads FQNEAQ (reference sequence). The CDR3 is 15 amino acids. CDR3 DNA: TGTGCCAGCAACTTAGAAGATGGGGACGGCGAAAAACTGTTTTTT. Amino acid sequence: CASNLEDGDGEKLFF. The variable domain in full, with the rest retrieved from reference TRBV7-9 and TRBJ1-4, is DTGVSQNPRHKITKRGQNVTFRCDPISEHNRLYWYRQTLGQGPEFLTYFQNEAQLEKSRLLSDRFSAERPKGSFSTLEIQRTEQGDSAMYLCASNLEDGDGEKLFFGSGTQLSVL.

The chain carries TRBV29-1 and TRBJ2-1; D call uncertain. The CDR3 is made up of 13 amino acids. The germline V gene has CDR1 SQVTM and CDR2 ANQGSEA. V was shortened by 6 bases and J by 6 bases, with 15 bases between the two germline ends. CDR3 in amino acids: CSVHGRIRNEQFF. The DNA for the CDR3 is TGCAGCGTCCACGGACGGATACGCAATGAGCAGTTCTTC.

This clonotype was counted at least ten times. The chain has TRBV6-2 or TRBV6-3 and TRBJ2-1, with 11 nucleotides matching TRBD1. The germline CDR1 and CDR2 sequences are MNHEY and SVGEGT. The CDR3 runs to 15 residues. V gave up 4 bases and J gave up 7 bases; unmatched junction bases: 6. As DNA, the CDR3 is TGTGCCAGCAGTTTGCCCGGGACAGGGGGAAATGAGCAGTTCTTC. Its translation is CASSLPGTGGNEQFF.